This T cell receptor (beta chain) was sequenced in a study of control samples from healthy donors and cancer patients. The CDR3 runs to 14 residues. V lost 3 bases and J 7 bases, leaving 16 bases between the germline ends. Germline CDR1 is DFQATT and CDR2 is SNEGSKA (reference sequence). Sequencing used immunoSEQ multiplex PCR; TCRdb keeps in-frame clones, though not all of them. The repertoire has about 34,000 clones, roughly 92% of them found once; the top ten carry 1.7%. Material: PBMCs. The sequence came from a man aged 35-49 years with colorectal cancer. This sequence joins TRBV20-1 and TRBJ1-5, with unresolved D. CDR3 in amino acids: CSASFHELGQPQHF. CDR3 bases: TGCAGTGCTAGTTTCCACGAATTAGGGCAGCCCCAGCATTTT.